There are a few counts of the clone carrying this T cell receptor beta chain. The antigen is unknown. Thyroid ultrasound, orbital computed tomography, clinical symptoms, and serum thyroxine and TRAb underpinned diagnoses. Each 10 ml fresh peripheral blood draw supplied the PBMCs. The data are from a study of T cells in Graves' hyperthyroidism and ophthalmopathy. Overall study: Blood from the periphery was taken at initial diagnosis, before any treatment. Study outcomes and limitations: From stable hyperthyroidism, ophthalmopathy was separated by a 13 V-J model.

The CDR3 sequence is 14 residues long. Looked up from germline, CDR1 is MDHEN and CDR2 is SYDVKM. The V end lost 4 bases, the J end lost 0 bases, and 9 bases lay between the germline ends. There were TCR beta CDR3 regions amplified from RNA transcripts. In the first-round RT-PCR of the TCR CDR3, the HTBI primer set was used. Using its own MiXCR run on the multiplex PCR reads, TCRdb lists one record per CDR3 protein. The sample consists of approximately 600,000 distinct CDR3 sequences, 20% to 25% of them appearing once. The chain joins TRBV28 to TRBJ1-1, with no clear D. The TCR originated in a man between 25 and 39 years old with Graves' ophthalmopathy. Sample: blood. The CDR3 DNA reads as TGTGCCAGCAGTTCCGCCTCCCTGAACACTGAAGCTTTCTTT. As protein: CASSSASLNTEAFF. Full variable domain (missing parts from reference TRBV28 and TRBJ1-1): DVKVTQSSRYLVKRTGEKVFLECVQDMDHENMFWYRQDPGLGLRLIYFSYDVKMKEKGDIPEGYSVSREKKERFSLILESASTNQTSMYLCASSSASLNTEAFFGQGTRLTVV.